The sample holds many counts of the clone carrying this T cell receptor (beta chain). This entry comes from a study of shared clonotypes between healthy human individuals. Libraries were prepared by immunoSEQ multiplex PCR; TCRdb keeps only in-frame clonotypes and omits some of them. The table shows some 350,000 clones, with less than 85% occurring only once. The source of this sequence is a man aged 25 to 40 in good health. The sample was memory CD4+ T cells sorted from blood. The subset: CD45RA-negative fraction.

Here the CDR3 DNA reads TGTGCCAGCAGTTTCACAGGGAGAGAGACCCAGTACTTC. Translation gives CASSFTGRETQYF. The chain joins TRBV28 to TRBJ2-5, with TRBD1 as a possible D gene (6 bases). The germline gives CDR1 MDHEN, CDR2 SYDVKM. The length of the CDR3 is 13 residues. Trimming removed 3 bases from V and 4 bases from J, with 9 bases in between.